The present TCR beta chain was sequenced within a study of T cell changes during pregnancy in multiple sclerosis. This clone was recorded only once. The repertoire was sequenced with immunoSEQ multiplex PCR; TCRdb's copy has only in-frame clones and lacks some. The sample has 90,000 or so clones; 94% are singletons. Trimming cost V 5 bases and J 7 bases; bases outside gene matches: 21. CDR1 is MNHEY and CDR2 is SMNVEV in the germline V gene (reference sequence). This CDR3 has 18 amino acids. The clonotype was recovered from a female donor in good health, enrolled as a control in a pregnancy study. The sample was peripheral blood, taken after pregnancy. The chain joins TRBV27 to TRBJ1-2; 8 bases match TRBD1. The CDR3 sequence is CASSRQPFKTGVGAGYTF. The CDR3 DNA sequence: TGTGCCAGCAGTCGCCAACCCTTTAAGACAGGGGTAGGTGCTGGCTACACCTTC.